These 12 T cell receptor beta chains originate from one sample sequenced in a study of T cell responses to AZD1222 COVID-19 vaccine. TCRdb keeps only in-frame clones here, not all; method: immunoSEQ multiplex PCR. The data show fewer than 100,000 clones, approximately 90% seen once. This sample comprised peripheral blood, obtained 28 days after the second AZD1222 dose. The receptors originated from an adult who received the AZD1222 COVID-19 vaccine.

The genes are TRBV21-1 and TRBJ2-7; the table's D gene call, TRBD1, was not cross checked with the DNA. TRBV21-1 is a documented pseudogene. There are 13 residues in the CDR3. The CDR3 reads CASSIGQVSEQYF. Here the CDR3 DNA reads TGTGCCAGCAGCATTGGACAGGTAAGCGAGCAGTACTTC.

The chain is built from TRBV7-2 and TRBJ2-7; the D gene is possibly TRBD1 (5 bases). V was cut by 3 bases and J by 2 bases, with 8 bases left in between. CDR3 length equals 13 residues. The germline CDR1 and CDR2 sequences are SGHTA and FQGNSA. The CDR3 DNA sequence: TGTGCCAGCAGCTTCACAGGCACCTACGAGCAGTACTTC. Amino acid sequence: CASSFTGTYEQYF.

The J gene is TRBJ1-1, the V gene TRBV19; weak D call: TRBD1 (5 bases). The germline V and J ends were trimmed by 7 bases and 1 base, with 13 bases remaining between them. The CDR3 contains 14 residues. Germline V lookup: CDR1 LNHDA, CDR2 SQIVND (reference sequence). The CDR3: CASIPGIQNTEAFF. CDR3 DNA: TGTGCCAGTATCCCAGGGATTCAGAACACTGAAGCTTTCTTT.

The chain has TRBV6-5 and TRBJ1-4, with 7 bases identical to TRBD1. J was trimmed by 6 bases and V by 5 bases; bases with no gene match: 9. Germline V gene lookup returns CDR1 MNHEY and CDR2 SVGAGI. The length of the CDR3 is 15 residues. As DNA, the CDR3 is TGTGCCAGCAGTCCCTCGACAGGGTCGGATGAAAAACTGTTTTTT. Its translation is CASSPSTGSDEKLFF.

The chain recombines TRBV27 with TRBJ1-2; D perhaps matches TRBD1 (5 bases). V lost 5 bases, J lost 3 bases, and 19 bases lay in between. Germline V gene lookup returns CDR1 MNHEY and CDR2 SMNVEV (reference sequence). The CDR3 loop spans 16 amino acids. CDR3 in DNA: TGTGCCAGCAGTGGCCTCAGACAGCTAGGGGACTATGGCTACACCTTC. This encodes CASSGLRQLGDYGYTF.

The chain recombines TRBV6-5 with TRBJ2-7, with a tentative D call TRBD2 (6 bases). This CDR3 has 14 amino acids. Germline CDR1 is MNHEY and CDR2 is SVGAGI. The germline V and J ends were trimmed by 0 bases and 5 bases, with 11 bases remaining between them. CDR3 sequence: CASSYSERRDEQYF. As DNA, the CDR3 is TGTGCCAGCAGTTACTCGGAGCGGAGGGACGAGCAGTACTTC.

The chain carries TRBV30 and TRBJ2-3, with 10 bases identical to TRBD2. In germline, CDR1 is GTSNPN, CDR2 SVGIG (reference sequence). The CDR3 is 13 amino acids. V lost 8 bases and J lost 5; bases outside the gene matches: 7. The CDR3 is CAGKRGGQDTQYF. Written as DNA, the CDR3 is TGTGCCGGCAAGCGGGGGGGCCAAGATACGCAGTATTTT.

The chain uses TRBV30 and TRBJ2-2; D might be TRBD1 (6 bases). V lost 4 bases, J lost 6 bases, and 12 bases lay in between. CDR1 and CDR2 (germline): GTSNPN, SVGIG (reference sequence). This CDR3 contains 13 residues. CDR3 amino acids: CAWNLQGPGELFF. The CDR3 region has the DNA TGTGCCTGGAACCTCCAGGGGCCCGGGGAGCTGTTTTTT.

The chain employs TRBV7-9 and TRBJ1-1; no clear D. This CDR3 region has 14 residues. Trimming removed 7 bases from V and 2 bases from J, with 14 bases in between. Germline V gene data show CDR1 as SEHNR and CDR2 as FQNEAQ (reference sequence). The CDR3 loop reads CASTTLTFNTEAFF. DNA of the CDR3: TGTGCCAGCACCACTCTTACATTTAACACTGAAGCTTTCTTT.

The chain couples TRBV28 to TRBJ1-2; 7 bases match TRBD1. The V segment lost 3 bases and the J segment 5 bases; nucleotides outside the gene matches: 3. From germline, CDR1 is MDHEN and CDR2 SYDVKM. The length of the CDR3 is 13 residues. CDR3 protein: CASSLGGQYGYTF. The CDR3 DNA follows: TGTGCCAGCAGTTTGGGGGGACAGTATGGCTACACCTTC.

Within the sample, this clone is medium-sized. This chain links TRBV27 with TRBJ2-7; unclear D gene. Germline loops: CDR1 MNHEY, CDR2 SMNVEV (reference sequence). V was pared by 3 bases and J by 2 bases, with 8 bases between. CDR3 length equals 13 residues. The CDR3 nucleotides are TGTGCCAGCAGTTTGGGGAAAACCTACGAGCAGTACTTC. It encodes CASSLGKTYEQYF.

V is TRBV2 and J is TRBJ1-2; 7 bases agree with TRBD1. Germline values: CDR1 SNHLY, CDR2 FYNNEI. The CDR3 extends over 14 amino acids. J gave up 4 bases and V 4 bases, and 6 bases lay outside the gene matches. In nucleotides, the CDR3 is TGTGCCAGCAGTGTAACAGGGGTAGGCTATGGCTACACCTTC. This sequence encodes CASSVTGVGYGYTF.